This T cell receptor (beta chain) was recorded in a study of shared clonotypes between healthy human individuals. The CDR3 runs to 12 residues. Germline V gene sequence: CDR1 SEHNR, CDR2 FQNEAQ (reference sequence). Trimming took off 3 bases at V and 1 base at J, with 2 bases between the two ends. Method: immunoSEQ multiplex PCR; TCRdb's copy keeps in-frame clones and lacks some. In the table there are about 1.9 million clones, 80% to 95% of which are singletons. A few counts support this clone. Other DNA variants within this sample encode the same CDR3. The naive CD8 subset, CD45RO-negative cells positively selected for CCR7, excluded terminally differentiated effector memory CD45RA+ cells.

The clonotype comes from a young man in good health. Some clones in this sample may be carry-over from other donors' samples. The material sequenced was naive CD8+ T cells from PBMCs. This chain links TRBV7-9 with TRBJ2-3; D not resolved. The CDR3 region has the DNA TGTGCCAGCAGCTTCGGCACAGATACGCAGTATTTT. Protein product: CASSFGTDTQYF.